This T cell receptor beta chain was identified in a study of identical twins. The study, taken as a whole, reports: Among out-of-frame alpha sequences shared by twins, low generation probability occurred in excess.

On this clonotype itself: Its antigen remains unknown.

The junction had 5 bases not matched to a gene; V was cut back by 6 bases and J by 7 bases. Germline V CDR1 and CDR2: LGHNT, FRNRAP. The CDR3 length is 12 residues. TCRdb reprocessed the 5' RACE reads with MiXCR, giving one entry per CDR3 protein. The profile shows 500,000 or so distinct CDR3 sequences, approximately 14% of them singletons. The sample was also reused in another study, on yellow fever vaccine responses in identical twins.

The genes are TRBV12-5 and TRBJ1-2; 7 bases align to TRBD1. Sequences were obtained from CD4+ T cells sorted from blood. The receptor was derived from a woman aged 18-30 years in good health. The DNA for the CDR3 is TGTGCTAGTGGCACAGGGGTCTCTGGCTACACCTTC. Amino acid sequence: CASGTGVSGYTF.